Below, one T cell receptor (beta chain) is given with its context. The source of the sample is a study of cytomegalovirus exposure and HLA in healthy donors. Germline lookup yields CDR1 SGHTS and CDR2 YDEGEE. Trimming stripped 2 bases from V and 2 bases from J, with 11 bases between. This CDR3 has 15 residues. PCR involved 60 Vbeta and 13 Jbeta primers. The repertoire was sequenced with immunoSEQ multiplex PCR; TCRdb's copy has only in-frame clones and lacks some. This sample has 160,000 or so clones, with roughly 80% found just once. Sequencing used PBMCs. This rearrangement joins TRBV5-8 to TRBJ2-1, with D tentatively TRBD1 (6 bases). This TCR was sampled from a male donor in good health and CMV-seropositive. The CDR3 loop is CASSFRGFAYNEQFF. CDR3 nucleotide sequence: TGTGCCAGCAGCTTTAGGGGGTTTGCCTACAATGAGCAGTTCTTC.